The 8 T cell receptor beta chains listed next were all sequenced from one sample in a study of cytomegalovirus exposure and HLA in healthy donors. The PCR had 60 Vbeta and 13 Jbeta primers. TCRdb keeps only in-frame clones here, not all; method: immunoSEQ multiplex PCR. The sample has approximately 130,000 clones; 60% to 85% are singletons. The specimen sequenced was PBMCs. Receptors were obtained from a female donor in good health and CMV-seropositive.

The chain recombines TRBV30 with TRBJ1-6; TRBD1 matches 12 bases. This CDR3 comprises 14 residues. CDR1 and CDR2 (germline): GTSNPN, SVGIG (reference sequence). Unmatched junction bases numbered 4, after V lost 3 bases and J lost 10 bases. The CDR3 region is CAWRGGTGGSPLHF. CDR3 nucleotide sequence: TGTGCCTGGAGGGGGGGGACAGGGGGCTCACCCCTCCACTTT.

Only a few counts were recorded for this clone. This chain uses TRBV5-4 with TRBJ2-3, with D perhaps TRBD2 (5 bases). V was cut by 1 base and J by 2 bases, with 11 bases left in between. This CDR3 is 15 amino acids long. CDR1 and CDR2 from the germline V gene are SGHNT and YYREEE (reference sequence). The CDR3 nucleotides read TGTGCCAGCAGCTTGTTAGCGCGAGACACAGATACGCAGTATTTT. Encoded protein: CASSLLARDTDTQYF.

V and J are TRBV18 and TRBJ1-2; maybe TRBD1 (5 bases). Germline V gene lookup returns CDR1 KGHSH and CDR2 LQKENI. Between the trimmed V and J ends, which lost 3 bases and 3 bases, there was a span of 14 bases. The CDR3 contains 15 residues. The DNA of the CDR3 is TGTGCCAGCTCACCGAATAGACAGACGGACTATGGCTACACCTTC. Translated, it gives CASSPNRQTDYGYTF.

The chain joins TRBV5-1 to TRBJ2-7, with D perhaps matching TRBD1 (6 bases). Looked up from germline, CDR1 is SGHRS and CDR2 is YFSETQ. V lost 3 bases, J lost 8 bases, and 15 bases lay in between. This CDR3 is 13 amino acids long. CDR3: CASSSLQGGKQYF. The CDR3 DNA reads TGCGCCAGCAGCTCATTACAGGGTGGGAAGCAGTACTTC.

This clone was observed a handful of times. J is TRBJ2-5 and V is TRBV5-1; the D gene is possibly TRBD1 (6 bases). In germline, CDR1 is SGHRS, CDR2 YFSETQ. The length of the CDR3 is 16 residues. Trimming left V 3 bases short and J 11 bases short, with 26 bases between. The CDR3, as DNA: TGCGCCAGCAGCTCCGACATAATACCAGGGGCAGGAGAGCAGTACTTC. Translation gives CASSSDIIPGAGEQYF. The whole variable domain, remainder taken from reference TRBV5-1 and TRBJ2-5, is KAGVTQTPRYLIKTRGQQVTLSCSPISGHRSVSWYQQTPGQGLQFLFEYFSETQRNKGNFPGRFSGRQFSNSRSEMNVSTLELGDSALYLCASSSDIIPGAGEQYFGPGTRLLVL.

This clone is a singleton in its sample. The rearrangement uses TRBV4-1 and TRBJ2-7, with D possibly being TRBD2 (5 bases). This CDR3 is built from 15 residues. Germline CDR1 and CDR2: MGHRA and YSYEKL. V lost 0 bases and J lost 6, with 15 bases in between. The DNA of the CDR3 is TGCGCCAGCAGCCAAGAAATAACTAGTCCCGCCGAGCAGTACTTC. Amino acid sequence: CASSQEITSPAEQYF.

This clone occurred once. The V gene is TRBV18, the J gene TRBJ2-5; D is ambiguous. Germline V CDR1 and CDR2: KGHSH, LQKENI. The CDR3 consists of 14 residues. V dropped 3 bases and J dropped 2 bases, with 10 bases sitting between them. This CDR3 reads CASSPSHVQETQYF. CDR3 bases: TGTGCCAGCTCACCTTCACACGTTCAAGAGACCCAGTACTTC. Variable domain in full (rest from reference TRBV18 and TRBJ2-5): NAGVMQNPRHLVRRRGQEARLRCSPMKGHSHVYWYRQLPEEGLKFMVYLQKENIIDESGMPKERFSAEFPKEGPSILRIQQVVRGDSAAYFCASSPSHVQETQYFGPGTRLLVL.

This clone was found a few times. The chain couples TRBV5-6 to TRBJ2-2; 13 nucleotides align to TRBD2. The CDR3 has 18 amino acids. Germline values: CDR1 SGHDT, CDR2 YYEEEE. The trim removed 2 bases at V and 5 bases at J, leaving 9 bases unmatched. The CDR3 sequence is CASSFDRLAGGRTGELFF. The CDR3 DNA follows: TGTGCCAGCAGCTTCGACCGACTAGCGGGGGGTAGGACCGGGGAGCTGTTTTTT.